This TCR beta chain was recorded in a study of shared clonotypes between healthy human individuals. Study findings and constraints: Donor clonotype sharing was expected to depend on sequencing depth.

Germline lookup yields CDR1 MDHEN and CDR2 SYDVKM. Unmatched junction bases numbered 11, after V lost 8 bases and J lost 0 bases. The CDR3 covers 17 residues. This clone was counted between two and nine times. Its antigen is currently unknown. Clones were read by immunoSEQ multiplex PCR, and TCRdb kept only the in-frame ones, dropping some. This table holds some 470,000 clones, 76% found once. The donor cohort consisted entirely of Caucasian adults residing in Nashville, Tennessee. The chain uses TRBV28 and TRBJ2-1; TRBD2 aligns across 9 bases. The receptor comes from a woman aged 40 to 50 in good health. Some clones in this sample may be carry-over from other donors' samples. The sequenced sample consisted of PBMCs. DNA for the CDR3: TGTGCCAGCCATAGGCGGGGGGGCAGGGGCTCCTACAATGAGCAGTTCTTC. This translates into CASHRRGGRGSYNEQFF.